This T cell receptor (beta chain) was sequenced during a study of T cells after yellow fever vaccination (dated by TCRdb to the late 2010s). For context, the study as a whole: Memory subsets (EM, EMRA, CM and Tscm) were sorted on a BD FACS Aria III using CD3, CD45RA, CCR7 and CD95 staining. Two healthy male donors, one aged 18 to 29 and one aged 30 to 40 years, made up the cohort. The SMART-Seq v4 Ultra Low Input RNA kit was used to prepare libraries from fractions with low cell numbers. Bulk TCR alpha and beta repertoires were sequenced longitudinally to track T-cell clones before and after primary and booster YFV17D yellow fever vaccination. Sorting of memory subsets took place on days 0, 15 and 45 and at 18 months after primary vaccination, as well as on days 0, 15 and 45 after the 30-year booster. Blood was drawn at multiple timepoints before and after primary and secondary immunization, with bulk PBMC replicates and cell subsets isolated.

TCR cDNA was made using 5'RACE template switching, a step that added a universal primer site and unique molecular identifiers. Priming of cDNA synthesis was performed from both the TCR alpha and TCR beta constant segments. Two PCR steps were used to amplify libraries, with sample barcodes and sequencing adapters being added in the second step. Libraries were sequenced on Illumina HiSeq 2500 (2x100 bp) or NovaSeq (2x150 bp). As for the original processing: Reads were demultiplexed and collapsed into UMI consensus sequences with MIGEC, and V(D)J alignment was performed with MiXCR. Clonotypes responding to the vaccine were identified with edgeR on replicate PBMC samples, with the criteria of FDR below 0.01 and a log2 fold change above 5 up to day 15. Each bulk clonotype received a CD4 or CD8 identity based on whether the sequenced CD4 or CD8 repertoire contained that clonotype at higher abundance. To estimate the distribution of each clone across memory phenotypes, clonotype frequencies in memory subsets were weighted by FACS-sorted cell numbers. In TCRdb, the public reads were trimmed at Q25 with fastp and aligned with MiXCR, with productive beta chains retained. Identical CDR3 proteins give one entry, which carries the most common genes and DNA. TCRdb, rather than the study authors, made the V and J calls. The sample profile shows over 20,000 distinct CDR3 sequences; approximately 5% of them were found once. Roughly 12% of the sample is taken by the ten largest.

This clonotype was counted ten times or more. Base qualities are not at hand, and no much larger clone is one base apart. In the paper's terms, the treatment or condition label means: live attenuated yellow fever vaccine strain. PBMCs were isolated from peripheral blood using a standard Ficoll-Paque protocol. RNA from sorted memory subsets was extracted with the RNeasy Micro Kit. Summary of the overall study and its limitations: Because only a couple of donors were included in the study, the extent to which the findings can be generalized is limited. Most clones expanded after primary vaccination (96% of CD4 and approximately 86% of CD8) were re-detected after the booster, suggesting that broad memory maintenance occurred. In the sorted memory subsets on day 0, nearly all of the vaccine-responding clonotypes fell below detection. Compared with the primary T-cell response, the secondary T-cell response was faster but weaker, reaching its peak on day 5 rather than on day 15. A small share of clonotypes occurred in both CD4 and CD8 compartments, likely arising from convergent recombination. Computational filtering was required because FACS-sorted repertoires could contain abundant contaminating clonotypes from the bulk population.

The junction carries 12 bases between V and J, which are trimmed by 10 bases and 6 bases respectively. The CDR3 goes from the cysteine to the phenylalanine over 11 residues. CDR3 DNA only is kept here, 33 bases in frame from base 1. CDR1 and CDR2, per the germline V gene, are MNHEY and SVGAGI. The receptor's source is a man aged 30 to 39 who received the YFV17D yellow fever vaccine. The sequence is built from TRBV6-5 and TRBJ1-2; the D gene is unclear. The sequenced sample was PBMCs, either bulk or a sorted T-cell subset (CD4+, CD8+, memory, or dextramer-sorted; not recorded which), obtained 15 days after the yellow fever booster vaccination. The CDR3 is CATRDGDGYTF. The bases are TGTGCCACCCGTGACGGGGATGGCTACACCTTC.